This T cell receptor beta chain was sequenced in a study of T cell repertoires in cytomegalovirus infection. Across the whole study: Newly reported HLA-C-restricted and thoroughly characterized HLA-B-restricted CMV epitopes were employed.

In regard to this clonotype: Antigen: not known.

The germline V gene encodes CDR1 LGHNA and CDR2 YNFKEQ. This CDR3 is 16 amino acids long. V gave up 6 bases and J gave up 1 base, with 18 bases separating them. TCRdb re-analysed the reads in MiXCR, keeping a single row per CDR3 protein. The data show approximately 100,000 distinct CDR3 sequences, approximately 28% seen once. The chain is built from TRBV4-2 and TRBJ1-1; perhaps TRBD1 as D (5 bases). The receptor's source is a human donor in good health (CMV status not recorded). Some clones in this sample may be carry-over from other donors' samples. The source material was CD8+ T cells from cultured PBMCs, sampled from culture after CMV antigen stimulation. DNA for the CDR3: TGTGCCAGCAGTCTTTATTCCGGGACGGCGAACACTGAAGCTTTCTTT. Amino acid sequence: CASSLYSGTANTEAFF.